The 2 T cell receptor beta chains in this list originate from one sample, sequenced in a study of cytomegalovirus exposure and HLA in healthy donors (dated by TCRdb to about 2017). The protocol used for the library was the immunoSEQ multiplex PCR assay. TCRdb mirrors the immuneACCESS table, restricted to in-frame sequences. Some clones are absent from its copies; in checked studies, under half trace to an unresolved V gene, and the reason for the others is unknown. The sample table lists 150,000 to 200,000 clones, around 84% of them with a count of one. The top ten constitute around 6.7% of the sample. The sample taken for sequencing was PBMCs. These TCRs come from a man between 18 and 35 years old in good health and CMV-seropositive.

The V and J genes are TRBV5-4 and TRBJ2-7; 7 bases agree with TRBD1. The germline CDR1 and CDR2 sequences are SGHNT and YYREEE (reference sequence). CDR3 length equals 13 residues. Losses at the gene ends were 3 bases for V and 2 bases for J; bases not matched to a gene: 2. The CDR3 region is CASSWDSAYEQYF. CDR3 DNA sequence: TGTGCCAGCAGCTGGGACAGTGCCTACGAGCAGTACTTC.

The chain links TRBV27 to TRBJ2-5, with no clear D. The ends were cut back, 6 bases at V and 5 bases at J, with 7 bases in the middle. CDR1 is MNHEY and CDR2 is SMNVEV in the germline V gene (reference sequence). This CDR3 is built from 11 residues. Here the CDR3 reads CASRRSETQYF. CDR3 bases: TGTGCCAGCAGGCGTAGTGAGACCCAGTACTTC.